The 24 T cell receptor beta chains below all came from one sample that was sequenced in a study of T cell responses to AZD1222 COVID-19 vaccine. The repertoire was sequenced with immunoSEQ multiplex PCR; TCRdb's copy has only in-frame clones and lacks some. The sample holds about 180,000 clones; 70% to 90% are singletons and the top ten take approximately 1.6%. The specimen was peripheral blood, collected on day 0 of AZD1222 vaccination. These TCRs come from an adult in good health.

This sequence joins TRBV9 and TRBJ2-2; D gene unclear. The CDR3 runs 15 residues. V lost 4 bases to trimming and J lost 5 bases, with 15 bases between them. From germline, CDR1 is SGDLS and CDR2 YYNGEE. In DNA form, the CDR3 reads TGTGCCAGCAGCCCCCTCGCTCAAGTTACCGGGGAGCTGTTTTTT. This sequence encodes CASSPLAQVTGELFF.

The chain has TRBV10-1 and TRBJ1-1, with D unclear. V lost 0 bases, J lost 8 bases, and 10 bases lay in between. CDR1 and CDR2 (germline): WNHNN, SYGVQD (reference sequence). CDR3 length: 13 residues. The CDR3 is CASSESIGQEAFF. The CDR3 nucleotides are TGCGCCAGCAGTGAGTCGATCGGGCAGGAAGCTTTCTTT.

The chain recombines TRBV19 with TRBJ1-5; D call uncertain. The CDR3 length is 11 residues. Germline V lookup: CDR1 LNHDA, CDR2 SQIVND (reference sequence). V was clipped by 4 bases and J by 9 bases, with 7 bases between them. The CDR3, as DNA: TGTGCCAGTAGTAATTTTGGGCCCCAGCATTTT. Translation: CASSNFGPQHF.

The chain recombines TRBV6-5 with TRBJ2-1; D is possibly TRBD2 (6 bases). The ends were cut back, 6 bases at V and 5 bases at J, with 17 bases in the middle. The germline V gene encodes CDR1 MNHEY and CDR2 SVGAGI. The CDR3 sequence is 15 residues long. The CDR3, as DNA: TGTGCCAGCAGCTTGGGGCAAGGAGGGAACAATGAGCAGTTCTTC. Translation gives CASSLGQGGNNEQFF.

The chain links TRBV5-1 to TRBJ2-2, with 13 bases lining up with TRBD2. From germline, CDR1 is SGHRS and CDR2 YFSETQ. CDR3 length: 19 residues. With V trimmed by 4 bases and J by 0 bases, 9 bases remained unmatched. The DNA for the CDR3 is TGCGCCAGCAGCGCAACCGGGACTAGCGGGGTTGCGAACACCGGGGAGCTGTTTTTT. This encodes CASSATGTSGVANTGELFF. Looking up the rest from reference TRBV5-1 and TRBJ2-2 gives the full variable domain: KAGVTQTPRYLIKTRGQQVTLSCSPISGHRSVSWYQQTPGQGLQFLFEYFSETQRNKGNFPGRFSGRQFSNSRSEMNVSTLELGDSALYLCASSATGTSGVANTGELFFGEGSRLTVL.

This clone occurred once. The chain employs TRBV10-2 and TRBJ2-3, with D unresolved. V was shortened by 0 bases and J by 2 bases, with 6 bases between the two germline ends. This CDR3 spans 14 amino acids. Germline V gene sequence: CDR1 WSHSY, CDR2 SAAADI. The DNA of the CDR3 is TGCGCCAGCAGTGAGTCCAGGCTCACAGATACGCAGTATTTT. This encodes CASSESRLTDTQYF.

The J gene is TRBJ1-2, the V gene TRBV7-8, with D perhaps matching TRBD1 (6 bases). V lost 0 bases and J 8 bases, leaving 13 bases between the germline ends. The length of the CDR3 is 14 residues. Per germline, CDR1 SGHVS and CDR2 FQNEAQ. CDR3 coding DNA: TGTGCCAGCAGCTTAGCGGGGGGGCGGAAAGGCTACACCTTC. Translation gives CASSLAGGRKGYTF.

The chain combines TRBV10-3 with TRBJ2-7; 16 nucleotides match TRBD2. J gave up 5 bases and V 0 bases, and 1 base lay outside the gene matches. Germline V gene sequence: CDR1 ENHRY, CDR2 SYGVKD. The CDR3 sequence is 16 residues long. CDR3 in amino acids: CAISESGLAGGHEQYF. The CDR3 DNA is TGTGCCATCAGTGAGTCGGGACTAGCGGGAGGGCACGAGCAGTACTTC.

The V gene is TRBV29-1, the J gene TRBJ1-4; TRBD1 matches at 7 bases. The V gene end was trimmed by 6 bases and the J gene end by 6 bases; junction bases not matched to a gene: 7. The CDR3 is 13 amino acids. Looked up from germline, CDR1 is SQVTM and CDR2 is ANQGSEA. As DNA, the CDR3 is TGCAGCGTCTCGACAGGGATCGATGAAAAACTGTTTTTT. Translating gives CSVSTGIDEKLFF.

V usage is TRBV4-1 and J usage is TRBJ1-4; D unclear. Germline-derived CDR1 and CDR2 are MGHRA and YSYEKL. The V gene lost 8 bases and the J gene lost 0 bases, with 7 bases spanning the gap. The CDR3 is 13 residues long. This CDR3 is CASPSTTNEKLFF. The CDR3 nucleotides read TGCGCCAGCCCGTCCACAACTAATGAAAAACTGTTTTTT.

V usage is TRBV7-7 and J usage is TRBJ1-1; D remains ambiguous. V was cut by 5 bases and J by 8 bases, with 12 bases left in between. The CDR3 covers 12 residues. The germline V gene has CDR1 SSHAT and CDR2 FNYEAQ (reference sequence). The CDR3 loop reads CASSGRESEAFF. The DNA of the CDR3 is TGTGCCAGCAGCGGAAGGGAATCGGAAGCTTTCTTT.

This chain uses TRBV19 with TRBJ1-3, with 8 bases fitting TRBD1. Germline trimming cut 5 bases from V and 0 bases from J; bases unmatched to any gene: 9. Germline V gene lookup returns CDR1 LNHDA and CDR2 SQIVND (reference sequence). CDR3 length: 17 amino acids. CDR3 sequence (DNA): TGTGCCAGTAGTCCCCGGGACAGGCCCCACTCTGGAAACACCATATATTTT. It is translated as CASSPRDRPHSGNTIYF.

The chain employs TRBV27 and TRBJ2-4, with D possibly TRBD1 on 5 matching bases. With 4 bases removed from V and 0 bases from J, the gap between germline ends came to 19 bases. The germline CDR1 and CDR2 sequences are MNHEY and SMNVEV (reference sequence). This CDR3 region has 18 residues. The CDR3 here is CASSYGPRTSLAKNIQYF. CDR3 in DNA: TGTGCCAGCAGTTACGGCCCCAGGACATCTCTAGCCAAAAACATTCAGTACTTC.

This chain connects TRBV29-1 to TRBJ1-1; D might be TRBD1 (6 bases). The CDR3 length is 12 residues. With 4 bases removed from V and 6 bases from J, the gap between germline ends came to 12 bases. Germline CDR1 SQVTM, CDR2 ANQGSEA. CDR3 in DNA: TGCAGCGTTGTTCCGGGACAAGCTGAAGCTTTCTTT. Amino acid sequence: CSVVPGQAEAFF.

This clone has just one count. The rearrangement uses TRBV10-3 and TRBJ1-5; D gene uncertain. The germline V gene encodes CDR1 ENHRY and CDR2 SYGVKD. CDR3 length: 16 residues. V gave up 0 bases and J gave up 1 base, with 10 bases separating them. DNA for the CDR3: TGTGCCATCAGTGAGTCAGGAGGTGAGAGCAATCAGCCCCAGCATTTT. This encodes CAISESGGESNQPQHF.

The chain joins TRBV9 to TRBJ2-2; 10 bases are shared with TRBD2. Germline V gene sequence: CDR1 SGDLS, CDR2 YYNGEE. This CDR3 is built from 17 residues. J was trimmed by 3 bases and V by 1 base; bases with no gene match: 6. The CDR3 spells CASSVPLAGVDTGELFF. The CDR3 DNA reads as TGTGCCAGCAGCGTACCTCTAGCGGGAGTTGACACCGGGGAGCTGTTTTTT. Together with reference TRBV9 and TRBJ2-2, the CDR3 gives the full variable domain: DSGVTQTPKHLITATGQRVTLRCSPRSGDLSVYWYQQSLDQGLQFLIQYYNGEERAKGNILERFSAQQFPDLHSELNLSSLELGDSALYFCASSVPLAGVDTGELFFGEGSRLTVL.

The gene calls are TRBV2 and TRBJ1-6; TRBD1 agrees at 7 bases. With 6 bases clipped from V and 8 bases from J, the junction kept 7 bases outside the gene matches. This CDR3 has 14 residues. In germline, CDR1 is SNHLY, CDR2 FYNNEI. The chain's CDR3 is CASRRDSDYSPLHF. The CDR3 nucleotides are TGTGCCAGCAGACGGGACAGCGACTATTCACCCCTCCACTTT.

The V gene is TRBV29-1, the J gene TRBJ1-1; perhaps TRBD1 as D (6 bases). Between the trimmed V and J ends, which lost 3 bases and 1 base, there was a span of 9 bases. There are 13 residues in the CDR3. The germline gives CDR1 SQVTM, CDR2 ANQGSEA. CDR3 nucleotides: TGCAGCGTTGATCCGGGGGCGAACACTGAAGCTTTCTTT. Translating it yields CSVDPGANTEAFF. Filled out from reference TRBV29-1 and TRBJ1-1, the complete variable domain reads SAVISQKPSRDICQRGTSLTIQCQVDSQVTMMFWYRQQPGQSLTLIATANQGSEATYESGFVIDKFPISRPNLTFSTLTVSNMSPEDSSIYLCSVDPGANTEAFFGQGTRLTVV.

This clone was detected a few times. Other DNA sequences within the sample encode an identical CDR3. The rearrangement links TRBV18 to TRBJ1-1; D perhaps matches TRBD1 (5 bases). The germline V gene has CDR1 KGHSH and CDR2 LQKENI. The CDR3 is made up of 14 amino acids. V gave up 0 bases and J gave up 1 base, with 6 bases separating them. CDR3 nucleotide sequence: TGTGCCAGCTCACCACCGGGACGGAACACTGAAGCTTTCTTT. It encodes CASSPPGRNTEAFF.

The gene calls are TRBV4-1 and TRBJ1-5; D gene uncertain. This CDR3 spans 15 amino acids. Per the germline V gene, CDR1 is MGHRA and CDR2 is YSYEKL. V lost 3 bases, J lost 0 bases, and 9 bases lay in between. This CDR3 is CASSQTHSSNQPQHF. DNA of the CDR3: TGCGCCAGCAGCCAGACCCACAGTAGCAATCAGCCCCAGCATTTT.

The table lists this clone with a count of one. This chain uses TRBV30 with TRBJ1-1, with D possibly TRBD1 on 5 matching bases. Trimming cost V 4 bases and J 3 bases, with 15 bases left between them. Germline assignment: CDR1 GTSNPN and CDR2 SVGIG (reference sequence). The CDR3 runs 14 residues. The CDR3 loop is CAWKEGPADTEAFF. For the CDR3, the DNA is TGTGCCTGGAAGGAGGGGCCAGCGGACACTGAAGCTTTCTTT.

The J gene is TRBJ1-2, the V gene TRBV9; 8 nucleotides line up with TRBD1. The CDR3 contains 18 residues. V was pared by 0 bases and J by 5 bases, with 15 bases of the junction left unmatched. Looked up from germline, CDR1 is SGDLS and CDR2 is YYNGEE. DNA of the CDR3: TGTGCCAGCAGCGTAGCCTCTGGCGACAGGGGACGAGGGTATGGCTACACCTTC. Protein: CASSVASGDRGRGYGYTF.

The chain has TRBV5-6 and TRBJ1-1; 12 nucleotides match TRBD1. The junction had 7 bases not matched to a gene; V was cut back by 2 bases and J by 5 bases. There are 16 residues in the CDR3. Per germline, CDR1 SGHDT and CDR2 YYEEEE. CDR3 residues: CASSFRGTGGRTEAFF. DNA of the CDR3: TGTGCCAGCAGCTTCAGGGGGACAGGGGGCCGGACTGAAGCTTTCTTT.

V is TRBV5-1 and J is TRBJ1-1, with D hard to call. With 5 bases removed from V and 2 bases from J, the gap between germline ends came to 16 bases. This CDR3 contains 15 residues. Germline CDR1 and CDR2: SGHRS and YFSETQ. CDR3 in amino acids: CASRGEWGRNTEAFF. CDR3 sequence (DNA): TGCGCCAGCAGGGGCGAGTGGGGTAGAAACACTGAAGCTTTCTTT.